This paragraph covers one TCR beta chain sequence. These data are taken from a study of response to subunit inactivated influenza vaccine. CDR3 length equals 16 residues. Germline V CDR1 and CDR2: SGHAT, FQNNGV. The V gene lost 2 bases and the J gene lost 6 bases, with 19 bases spanning the gap. TCRdb analysed the RT-PCR reads with MiXCR anew, one entry per CDR3 protein. The sample includes some 570,000 distinct CDR3 sequences, about 11% of them seen just once. These data also featured in a second study, about T cells expressing NK-cell markers. That paper states: cDNA encoding TCR beta was synthesized via 5'RACE template switching incorporating UMIs. In several experiments, an anti-gamma-delta TCR antibody restricted sorting to alpha-beta TCR T cells.

The chain employs TRBV11-2 and TRBJ2-5, with unresolved D. The input for sequencing was PBMCs from blood, taken on the day of vaccination. This clonotype was sampled from a man in his forties or fifties who received an inactivated influenza vaccine. The CDR3 DNA follows: TGTGCCAGCAGCTTAAATTCTGGTCTCTCGAGAAAGACCCAGTACTTC. Amino acid sequence: CASSLNSGLSRKTQYF.